Listed here is a single TCR beta chain. The CDR3 length is 15 residues. CDR1 SGDLS and CDR2 YYNGEE come from the germline V gene. After removal of 4 bases from V and 6 bases from J, the junction contained 6 bases not matched to a gene. The sample is drawn from a study of blood T cell repertoires in COVID-19. Using immunoSEQ multiplex PCR, the repertoire was profiled, and TCRdb retains in-frame clones only, with some absent. The data show 350,000 to 450,000 clones, with 91% seen just once and 0.8% to 0.9% held by the top ten. The chain recombines TRBV9 with TRBJ2-2, with 10 bases lining up with TRBD1. The source is a woman aged 40 to 50 who had been exposed to COVID-19. Sequenced sample: PBMCs or T cells enriched from blood (not recorded which). CDR3 amino acids: CASSKTGGAPGELFF. CDR3 in DNA: TGTGCCAGCAGCAAGACAGGGGGCGCCCCCGGGGAGCTGTTTTTT.